The clone carrying this T cell receptor beta chain appeared many times. As yet, its antigen is unknown. This specimen comes from a study of T cells after posttransplantation cyclophosphamide. Cyclophosphamide on days +3 and +4 followed busulfan-fludarabine conditioning and a marrow graft. The study, taken as a whole, reports: Tissue-infiltrating T cells from skin or gut overlapped little with blood T cells. Later blood repertoires were often dominated by clones from the donor CD8+ memory compartment.

There are 16 residues in the CDR3. Germline CDR1 is MNHEY and CDR2 is SMNVEV (reference sequence). The V and J ends lost 2 bases and 5 bases, in that order; junction bases with no gene match: 6. Clones were read by immunoSEQ multiplex PCR, and TCRdb kept only the in-frame ones, dropping some. The sample includes roughly 3,800 clones, none of them occurring once. This chain joins TRBV27 and TRBJ2-1; 10 nucleotides match TRBD2. The specimen was PBMCs, collected after allogeneic stem cell transplant with posttransplant cyclophosphamide. This clonotype originated in a female patient between 18 and 30 years old who received an allogeneic stem cell transplant from an unrelated donor, was CMV-positive, and had acute GVHD only. Some T cells may have come from the graft donor. The chain's CDR3 is CASSLDPGLAHNEQFF. The CDR3 DNA follows: TGTGCCAGCAGTTTAGATCCGGGACTAGCGCACAATGAGCAGTTCTTC.